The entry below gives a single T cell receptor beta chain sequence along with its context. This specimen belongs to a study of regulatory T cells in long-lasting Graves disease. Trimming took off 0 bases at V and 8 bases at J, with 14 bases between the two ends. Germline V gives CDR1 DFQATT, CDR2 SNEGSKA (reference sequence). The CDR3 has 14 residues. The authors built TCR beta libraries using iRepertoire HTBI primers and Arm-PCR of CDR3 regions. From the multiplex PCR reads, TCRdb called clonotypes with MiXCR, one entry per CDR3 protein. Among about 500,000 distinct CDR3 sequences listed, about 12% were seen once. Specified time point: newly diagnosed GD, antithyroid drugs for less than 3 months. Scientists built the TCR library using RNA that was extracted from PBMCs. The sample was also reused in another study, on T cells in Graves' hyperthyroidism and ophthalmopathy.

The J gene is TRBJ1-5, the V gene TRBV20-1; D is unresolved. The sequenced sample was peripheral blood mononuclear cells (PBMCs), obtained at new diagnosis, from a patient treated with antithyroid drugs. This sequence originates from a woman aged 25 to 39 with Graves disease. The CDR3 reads CSARDPRKAEPQHF. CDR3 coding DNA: TGCAGTGCTAGAGACCCCAGGAAGGCAGAGCCCCAGCATTTT.